This T cell receptor (beta chain) was sequenced in a study of regulatory T cells in long-lasting Graves disease. The germline V and J ends were trimmed by 5 bases and 9 bases, with 17 bases remaining between them. This CDR3 is 14 amino acids long. CDR1 and CDR2 from the germline V gene are KGHSH and LQKENI. Library construction for TCR beta used iRepertoire HTBI primers and Arm-PCR of CDR3 regions. Original processing notes: Looking across samples, the authors found 55 to 80 TRBV and some 15 TRBJ segments. Using its own MiXCR run on the multiplex PCR reads, TCRdb lists one record per CDR3 protein. TCRdb, not the original authors, processed these V and J calls. The sample has over 350,000 distinct CDR3 sequences; about 15% are singletons. Described time point: newly diagnosed GD, antithyroid drugs for less than 3 months. The TCR library was made from RNA extracted from PBMCs. These records were also assigned to another study, of T cells in Graves' hyperthyroidism and ophthalmopathy.

The rearrangement joins TRBV18 to TRBJ2-1, with D unclear. The sequences come from peripheral blood mononuclear cells (PBMCs), collected at new diagnosis, from a patient treated with antithyroid drugs. The TCR comes from a woman between 45 and 60 years old with Graves disease. CDR3 coding DNA: TGTGCCAGCTCATCACAACCCGGCGCAGGTGAGCAGTTCTTC. Its protein product is CASSSQPGAGEQFF.